This entry lists 25 T cell receptor beta chains sequenced from one sample in a study of blood T cell repertoires in COVID-19. TCRdb's table, derived via immunoSEQ multiplex PCR, lists solely in-frame clones and lacks some. The repertoire holds 200,000 to 250,000 clones, with about 91% as singletons. The sequencing sample was made of peripheral blood. These receptors were obtained from a woman aged 25 to 39 with COVID-19, enrolled during active disease.

The chain uses TRBV4-3 and TRBJ2-3; tentatively, D is TRBD2 (6 bases). Trimming cost V 4 bases and J 1 base, with 18 bases left between them. The CDR3 is made up of 17 amino acids. Per germline, CDR1 LGHNA and CDR2 YSLEER. The CDR3 reads CASSPRAGPGRTDTQYF. CDR3 nucleotide sequence: TGCGCCAGCAGCCCCCGGGCGGGGCCAGGTCGCACAGATACGCAGTATTTT.

The rearrangement links TRBV5-8 to TRBJ2-7; the match to TRBD1 covers 7 bases. V lost 4 bases and J lost 5; bases outside the gene matches: 9. The CDR3 has 14 residues. Germline V CDR1 and CDR2: SGHTS, YDEGEE. CDR3 loop: CASSPRDSADEQYV. The CDR3 coding sequence is TGTGCCAGCAGCCCCCGGGACAGCGCAGACGAGCAGTACGTC.

The CDR3: CASSPIGTGGKAPQHF. The CDR3 DNA reads as TGTGCCAGCAGTCCAATTGGGACAGGGGGAAAGGCGCCCCAGCATTTT. This chain uses TRBV27 with TRBJ1-5; TRBD1 matches at 11 bases. The ends lost 5 bases at V and 9 bases at J; junction bases unmatched: 12. The CDR3 sequence is 16 residues long. Germline V lookup: CDR1 MNHEY, CDR2 SMNVEV (reference sequence).

CDR3: CASRRDRPTGELFF. DNA of the CDR3: TGTGCCAGTCGGAGGGACAGACCTACCGGGGAGCTGTTTTTT. This chain uses TRBV27 with TRBJ2-2; tentative D call: TRBD1 (7 bases). The germline CDR1 and CDR2 sequences are MNHEY and SMNVEV (reference sequence). This CDR3 region has 14 residues. With 9 bases removed from V and 5 bases from J, the gap between germline ends came to 16 bases.

V and J are TRBV5-1 and TRBJ1-2; 8 bases line up with TRBD1. The CDR3 covers 15 residues. Trimming at V came to 3 bases and at J to 3 bases, leaving 7 bases not matched to a gene. The V gene's germline CDR1 is SGHRS and CDR2 YFSETQ. CDR3 loop: CASSYPGQGDYGYTF. CDR3 coding DNA: TGCGCCAGCAGCTACCCAGGACAGGGAGACTATGGCTACACCTTC.

The CDR3 loop reads CASSTDRGTWNTGELFF. CDR3 bases: TGTGCCAGTAGTACGGACAGGGGAACTTGGAACACCGGGGAGCTGTTTTTT. This rearrangement joins TRBV19 to TRBJ2-2; 9 nucleotides align to TRBD1. With 4 bases clipped from V and 1 base from J, the junction kept 7 bases outside the gene matches. Germline V lookup: CDR1 LNHDA, CDR2 SQIVND (reference sequence). The CDR3 covers 17 residues.

V gene TRBV2 combines with J gene TRBJ1-2, with D possibly TRBD1 on 6 matching bases. CDR3 size: 14 residues. V was cut by 1 base and J by 6 bases, with 12 bases left in between. Germline V lookup: CDR1 SNHLY, CDR2 FYNNEI. The CDR3 region is CASSEDRAINGYTF. For the CDR3, the DNA is TGTGCCAGCAGTGAAGACAGGGCAATAAATGGCTACACCTTC.

The V and J genes are TRBV5-8 and TRBJ2-5; 7 nucleotides line up with TRBD1. The CDR3 extends over 14 amino acids. V dropped 2 bases and J dropped 1; count of bases not matched to a gene: 2. Germline-derived CDR1 and CDR2 are SGHTS and YDEGEE. CDR3 residues: CASSLPGGQETQYF. The CDR3 coding sequence is TGTGCCAGCAGCTTACCAGGGGGCCAAGAGACCCAGTACTTC. Full variable domain (missing parts from reference TRBV5-8 and TRBJ2-5): EAGVTQSPTHLIKTRGQQATLRCSPISGHTSVYWYQQALGLGLQFLLWYDEGEERNRGNFPPRFSGRQFPNYSSELNVNALELEDSALYLCASSLPGGQETQYFGPGTRLLVL.

The V gene is TRBV28, the J gene TRBJ2-1; D remains ambiguous. Germline V gene sequence: CDR1 MDHEN, CDR2 SYDVKM. The CDR3 is 14 residues long. Trimming took 2 bases from V and 3 from J, leaving 8 bases between them. CDR3 region: CASSLGGNYNEQFF. CDR3 coding DNA: TGTGCCAGCAGTTTAGGCGGCAACTACAATGAGCAGTTCTTC.

V gene TRBV11-2 combines with J gene TRBJ1-4; TRBD1 matches at 7 bases. Germline CDR1 SGHAT, CDR2 FQNNGV. With V trimmed by 5 bases and J by 4 bases, 10 bases remained unmatched. The CDR3 length is 16 residues. The CDR3: CASSRPSGTVNEKLFF. CDR3 bases: TGTGCCAGCAGCAGACCGTCCGGGACAGTTAATGAAAAACTGTTTTTT.

The V and J genes are TRBV9 and TRBJ1-5, with D hard to call. Germline CDR1 and CDR2: SGDLS and YYNGEE. The ends were cut back, 3 bases at V and 10 bases at J, with 14 bases in the middle. The CDR3 has 13 amino acids. CDR3 sequence: CASSESRESPQHF. DNA for the CDR3: TGTGCCAGCAGCGAGAGCCGGGAGAGCCCCCAGCATTTT.

CDR3 DNA sequence: TGCGCCAGCAGAACAGGGGGCCTAGGTCAGCCCCAGCATTTT. Translating gives CASRTGGLGQPQHF. The chain couples TRBV10-2 to TRBJ1-5; TRBD1 matches at 9 bases. CDR3 size: 14 residues. The germline CDR1 and CDR2 sequences are WSHSY and SAAADI. The V segment lost 6 bases and the J segment 6 bases; nucleotides outside the gene matches: 6.

The chain recombines TRBV16 with TRBJ2-7, with a tentative D call TRBD2 (5 bases). The germline V gene has CDR1 KGHSY and CDR2 FQNENV. The CDR3 is 12 amino acids. The V gene lost 7 bases and the J gene lost 1 base, with 8 bases spanning the gap. CDR3 loop: CASTPGSYEQYF. CDR3 DNA: TGTGCCAGCACCCCGGGATCCTACGAGCAGTACTTC.

J is TRBJ1-1 and V is TRBV7-8; D is undetermined. Trimming left V 1 base short and J 0 bases short, with 9 bases between. This CDR3 has 15 residues. Germline V gene lookup returns CDR1 SGHVS and CDR2 FQNEAQ. The CDR3 coding sequence is TGTGCCAGCAGCTTAGGGGCTAACATGAACACTGAAGCTTTCTTT. This translates into CASSLGANMNTEAFF. Filled out from reference TRBV7-8 and TRBJ1-1, the complete variable domain reads GAGVSQSPRYKVAKRGQDVALRCDPISGHVSLFWYQQALGQGPEFLTYFQNEAQLDKSGLPSDRFFAERPEGSVSTLKIQRTQQEDSAVYLCASSLGANMNTEAFFGQGTRLTVV.

V usage is TRBV5-1 and J usage is TRBJ1-4; 7 nucleotides align to TRBD1. Germline V CDR1 and CDR2: SGHRS, YFSETQ. The CDR3 is 13 amino acids. Trimming removed 8 bases from V and 5 bases from J; junction bases left unmatched: 6. This CDR3 reads CASNQGQNEKLFF. In DNA form, the CDR3 reads TGCGCCAGTAACCAGGGACAGAATGAAAAACTGTTTTTT.

The chain carries TRBV2 and TRBJ1-5; the D is unclear. Germline-derived CDR1 and CDR2 are SNHLY and FYNNEI. V was pared by 5 bases and J by 0 bases, with 11 bases between. The length of the CDR3 is 15 residues. CDR3 region: CASSPRPNSNQPQHF. The CDR3, as DNA: TGTGCCAGCAGTCCTAGACCGAATAGCAATCAGCCCCAGCATTTT.

The table lists this clone with a count of one. Its ends do not fully match the called genes, so a read error is possible. The J gene is TRBJ2-3, the V gene TRBV18; D is possibly TRBD1 (5 bases). The length of the CDR3 is 13 residues. Germline V gives CDR1 KGHSH, CDR2 LQKENI. CDR3 amino acids: CASSPRQSKTRGF. The CDR3 DNA reads as TGTGCCAGCTCACCAAGACAGAGCAAAACCAGAGGTTTT.

This chain links TRBV2 with TRBJ2-2, with 8 nucleotides matching TRBD1. With 7 bases clipped from V and 4 bases from J, the junction kept 8 bases outside the gene matches. The CDR3 contains 15 residues. Germline values: CDR1 SNHLY, CDR2 FYNNEI. This CDR3 reads CASTLQGAATGELFF. CDR3 DNA sequence: TGTGCCAGCACGCTCCAGGGGGCGGCCACCGGGGAGCTGTTTTTT.

The chain is built from TRBV7-8 and TRBJ1-2, with D perhaps matching TRBD1 (6 bases). The germline V gene has CDR1 SGHVS and CDR2 FQNEAQ. V gave up 6 bases and J gave up 0 bases, with 23 bases separating them. There are 18 residues in the CDR3. CDR3 in amino acids: CASSHPIGTDSANYGYTF. The CDR3, as DNA: TGTGCCAGCAGTCATCCGATCGGGACGGACAGTGCTAACTATGGCTACACCTTC.

This clone was found once. The chain employs TRBV30 and TRBJ1-2; possible D gene TRBD1, 6 bases. Germline V gene sequence: CDR1 GTSNPN, CDR2 SVGIG (reference sequence). The CDR3 contains 13 residues. V lost 4 bases, J lost 8 bases, and 17 bases lay in between. CDR3 loop: CAWTRDTVTGYTF. The DNA for the CDR3 is TGTGCCTGGACCCGGGACACGGTAACCGGCTACACCTTC.

The DNA of the CDR3 is TGTGCCAGCAGCGGGACACCGCCAAAAGCTTTCTTT. It encodes CASSGTPPKAFF. This rearrangement joins TRBV28 to TRBJ1-1, with D perhaps TRBD1 (6 bases). The CDR3 runs 12 residues. Trimming took 6 bases from V and 9 from J, leaving 14 bases between them. From germline, CDR1 is MDHEN and CDR2 SYDVKM.

This rearrangement joins TRBV7-9 to TRBJ2-5, with 9 bases aligning to TRBD1. Germline trimming cut 5 bases from V and 4 bases from J; bases unmatched to any gene: 8. Germline loops: CDR1 SEHNR, CDR2 FQNEAQ (reference sequence). This CDR3 is 15 amino acids long. Written as DNA, the CDR3 is TGTGCCAGCAGCCCTCGACAGGGGGTAGGAGAGACCCAGTACTTC. Translated, it gives CASSPRQGVGETQYF.

The chain is built from TRBV6-5 and TRBJ2-2; D unclear. Germline V lookup: CDR1 MNHEY, CDR2 SVGAGI. The V end was cut by 6 bases, the J end by 7 bases, with 12 bases between. The CDR3 is made up of 13 amino acids. CDR3 DNA: TGTGCCAGCAGGGTCGGTGTTTTCGGGGAGCTGTTTTTT. It yields the protein CASRVGVFGELFF.

This clone was seen a handful of times. The rearrangement links TRBV3-1 (or the pseudogene TRBV3-2) to TRBJ2-1; 8 bases line up with TRBD2. The CDR3 loop spans 16 amino acids. Per the germline V gene, CDR1 is LGHDT and CDR2 is YNNKEL (reference sequence). V shed 2 bases, J shed 8 bases, and the junction held 11 bases outside the gene matches. The CDR3 DNA sequence: TGTGCCAGCAGCCAAATTTCGGGGGGGCATGTCTATGAGCAGTTCTTC. Translating it yields CASSQISGGHVYEQFF.

V gene TRBV29-1 combines with J gene TRBJ2-1; 11 nucleotides line up with TRBD2. The CDR3 totals 14 residues. CDR1 and CDR2 (germline): SQVTM, ANQGSEA. The junction had 6 bases not matched to a gene; V was cut back by 4 bases and J by 7 bases. CDR3 region: CSVVVAGGPNEQFF. CDR3 in DNA: TGCAGCGTTGTTGTAGCGGGGGGGCCTAATGAGCAGTTCTTC.